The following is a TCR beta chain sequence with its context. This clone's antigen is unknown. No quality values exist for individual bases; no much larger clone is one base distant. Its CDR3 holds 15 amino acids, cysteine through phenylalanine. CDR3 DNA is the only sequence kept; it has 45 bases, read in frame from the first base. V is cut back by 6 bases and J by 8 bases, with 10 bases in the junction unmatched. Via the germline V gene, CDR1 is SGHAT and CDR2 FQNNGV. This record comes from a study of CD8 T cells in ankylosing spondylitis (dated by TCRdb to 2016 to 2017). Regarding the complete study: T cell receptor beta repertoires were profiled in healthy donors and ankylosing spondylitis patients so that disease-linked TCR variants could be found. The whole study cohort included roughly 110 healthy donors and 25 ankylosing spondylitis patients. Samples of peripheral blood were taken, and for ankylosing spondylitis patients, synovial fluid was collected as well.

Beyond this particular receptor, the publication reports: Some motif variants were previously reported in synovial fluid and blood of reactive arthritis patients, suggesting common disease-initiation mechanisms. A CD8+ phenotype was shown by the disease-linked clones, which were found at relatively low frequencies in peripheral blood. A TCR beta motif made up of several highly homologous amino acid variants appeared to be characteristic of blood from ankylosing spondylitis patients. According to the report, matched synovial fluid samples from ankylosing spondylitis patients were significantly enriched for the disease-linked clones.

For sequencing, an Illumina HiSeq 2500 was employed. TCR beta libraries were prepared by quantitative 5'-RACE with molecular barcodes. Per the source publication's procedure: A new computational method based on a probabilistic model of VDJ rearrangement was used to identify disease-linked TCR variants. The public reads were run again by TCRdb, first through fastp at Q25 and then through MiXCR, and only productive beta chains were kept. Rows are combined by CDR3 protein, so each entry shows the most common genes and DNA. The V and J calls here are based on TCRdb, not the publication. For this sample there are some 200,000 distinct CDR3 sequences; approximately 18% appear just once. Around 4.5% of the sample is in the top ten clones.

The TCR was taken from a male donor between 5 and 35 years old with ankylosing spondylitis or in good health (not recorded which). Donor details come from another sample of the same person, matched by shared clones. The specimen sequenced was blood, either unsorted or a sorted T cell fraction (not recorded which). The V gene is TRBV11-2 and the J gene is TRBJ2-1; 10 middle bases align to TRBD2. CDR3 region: CASSQLAGPMDEQFF. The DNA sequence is TGTGCCAGCAGTCAACTAGCGGGACCTATGGATGAGCAGTTCTTC.